Shown below are 14 T cell receptor beta chains from a single sample sequenced in a study of CD8+CD57+ T cells in acquired aplastic anemia. TCR beta VDJ combinations and CDR3 sequences were profiled from genomic DNA. TCRdb reprocessed the reads via MiXCR and lists one record per CDR3 protein. Of about 180,000 distinct CDR3 sequences listed, approximately 46% were seen once; the top ten hold around 2.9%. Sequencing was done on a sample of sorted CD4+, CD8+, or CD8+CD57+ T cells (not recorded which) from PBMCs. These TCRs come from a human donor in good health.

This clonotype occurred many times. This chain joins TRBV19 and TRBJ2-2; D possibly corresponds to TRBD1 (6 bases). V shed 5 bases and J shed 1 base, with 14 bases lying between them. There are 16 residues in the CDR3. CDR1 and CDR2 (germline): LNHDA, SQIVND (reference sequence). The CDR3 spells CASSARQVMNTGELFF. The CDR3, as DNA: TGTGCCAGTAGTGCTAGACAGGTGATGAACACCGGGGAGCTGTTTTTT. The whole variable domain, filled in from reference TRBV19 and TRBJ2-2, reads DGGITQSPKYLFRKEGQNVTLSCEQNLNHDAMYWYRQDPGQGLRLIYYSQIVNDFQKGDIAEGYSVSREKKESFPLTVTSAQKNPTAFYLCASSARQVMNTGELFFGEGSRLTVL.

This rearrangement joins TRBV9 to TRBJ2-3; the match to TRBD2 covers 9 bases. V trimming: 7 bases; J trimming: 2 bases; junction bases outside the gene matches: 8. CDR1 SGDLS and CDR2 YYNGEE come from the germline V gene. There are 15 residues in the CDR3. CDR3 residues: CASGKAGGPTDTQYF. As DNA, the CDR3 is TGTGCCAGCGGAAAGGCGGGGGGGCCCACAGATACGCAGTATTTT.

This clonotype was seen a single time. The CDR3 DNA reads TGTGCCAGCAGCCCCCGGGTCGGGTACAATGAGCAGTTCTTC. Translating gives CASSPRVGYNEQFF. The V gene is TRBV7-3, the J gene TRBJ2-1; unclear D gene. V was shortened by 5 bases and J by 4 bases, with 12 bases between the two germline ends. CDR1 is SGHTA and CDR2 is FQGTGA in the germline V gene. The CDR3 has 14 residues.

The rearrangement joins TRBV4-2 to TRBJ1-1; a possible D gene is TRBD1 (5 bases). The CDR3 has 15 residues. V dropped 0 bases and J dropped 3 bases, with 11 bases sitting between them. Germline V gene sequence: CDR1 LGHNA, CDR2 YNFKEQ. The CDR3 DNA reads TGTGCCAGCAGCCAAGACTGGTTAGGGGACACTGAAGCTTTCTTT. Protein: CASSQDWLGDTEAFF.

This chain connects TRBV29-1 to TRBJ2-7; TRBD1 might be the D (5 bases). Germline V gene lookup returns CDR1 SQVTM and CDR2 ANQGSEA. This CDR3 region has 11 residues. Trimming removed 7 bases from V and 5 bases from J, with 12 bases in between. The CDR3 is CSAVKGDEQYF. The DNA for the CDR3 is TGCAGCGCCGTGAAAGGGGACGAGCAGTACTTC.

There are many counts of this clonotype. This chain connects TRBV6-2 or TRBV6-3 to TRBJ2-1; weak D call: TRBD1 (6 bases). Trimming cost V 2 bases and J 5 bases, with 16 bases left between them. The CDR3 has 16 residues. Per germline, CDR1 MNHEY and CDR2 SVGEGT. The CDR3 sequence: CASSYGQGQGNNEQFF. The CDR3 bases are TGTGCCAGCAGTTACGGGCAGGGGCAGGGGAACAATGAGCAGTTCTTC.

This clonotype was observed many times. The V call is TRBV10-2, the J call TRBJ1-4, with D hard to call. V lost 2 bases to trimming and J lost 0 bases, with 10 bases between them. CDR1 is WSHSY, CDR2 SAAADI, per germline. The CDR3 contains 16 residues. The CDR3: CASSERGFATNEKLFF. In DNA form, the CDR3 reads TGCGCCAGCAGTGAGCGCGGGTTTGCAACTAATGAAAAACTGTTTTTT.

The V gene is TRBV14, the J gene TRBJ2-7; the D gene is possibly TRBD2 (6 bases). There are 14 residues in the CDR3. Germline V gene lookup returns CDR1 SGHDN and CDR2 FVKESK. Trimming shortened V by 2 bases and J by 3 bases, and 11 bases separated the two germline ends. This chain's CDR3 is CASSQRGEYYEQYF. Written as DNA, the CDR3 is TGTGCCAGCAGCCAACGCGGGGAATACTACGAGCAGTACTTC.

In the case of this clonotype: This is likely a read error, given that the CDR3 carries no conserved phenylalanine or tryptophan at its end. Here the CDR3 reads CATSAGTSGYTDTQYL. The CDR3 DNA reads as TGTGCCACCAGTGCAGGAACTAGCGGCTACACAGATACGCAGTATCTT. V gene TRBV24-1 combines with J gene TRBJ2-3, with 8 bases that match TRBD2. In germline, CDR1 is KGHDR, CDR2 SFDVKD. This CDR3 is built from 16 residues. The V gene end was trimmed by 5 bases and the J gene end by 2 bases; junction bases not matched to a gene: 8.

This clonotype was seen only once. Germline is not matched at one junction end, which may reflect a read error. The V gene is TRBV19, the J gene TRBJ1-6; unclear D gene. CDR1 is LNHDA, CDR2 SQIVND, per germline (reference sequence). The CDR3 is 9 residues long. The CDR3 DNA sequence: TGTGCCAGTAGTAACTACCGGGACTTT. Its protein is CASSNYRDF.

About this clonotype itself: This sequence may be a read error, since a much larger clone differs from it by one base. The chain uses TRBV10-3 and TRBJ1-4; no firm D call. Germline CDR1 is ENHRY and CDR2 is SYGVKD. V lost 5 bases and J lost 5, with 9 bases in between. This CDR3 region has 13 residues. The chain's CDR3 is CAISRAANEKLFF. The CDR3 DNA sequence: TGTGCCATCAGTAGGGCAGCAAATGAAAAACTGTTTTTT.

This chain connects TRBV19 to TRBJ1-2, with D perhaps TRBD1 (5 bases). The length of the CDR3 is 20 residues. From germline, CDR1 is LNHDA and CDR2 SQIVND (reference sequence). V was clipped by 3 bases and J by 1 base, with 27 bases between them. The CDR3 loop reads CASSMGPMTGGVGLNYGYTF. Written as DNA, the CDR3 is TGTGCCAGTAGTATGGGGCCAATGACCGGAGGGGTTGGTCTTAACTATGGCTACACCTTC.

In this sample, this clonotype turned up many times. This chain joins TRBV20-1 and TRBJ2-1; TRBD2 matches 9 bases. This CDR3 comprises 15 residues. Per germline, CDR1 DFQATT and CDR2 SNEGSKA (reference sequence). After removal of 4 bases from V and 3 bases from J, the junction contained 7 bases not matched to a gene. CDR3 amino acids: CSAKKETSGYNEQFF. CDR3 in DNA: TGCAGTGCTAAGAAAGAGACTAGCGGCTACAATGAGCAGTTCTTC.

Of note for this clonotype: Since a much larger clone is just one base distant, this may be a read error. The V gene is TRBV6-1, the J gene TRBJ1-1, with D possibly TRBD1 on 5 matching bases. The CDR3 loop spans 13 amino acids. Germline assignment: CDR1 MNHNS and CDR2 SASEGT. CDR3 loop: CASNVRQNAEAFF. As DNA, the CDR3 is TGTGCCAGCAACGTCAGACAGAACGCTGAAGCTTTCTTT.